This TCR beta chain was profiled in a study of blood T cell repertoires in COVID-19. CDR3 length: 14 amino acids. Germline-derived CDR1 and CDR2 are SNHLY and FYNNEI. With 6 bases clipped from V and 4 bases from J, the junction kept 6 bases outside the gene matches. Assay: immunoSEQ multiplex PCR; the TCRdb copy retains only in-frame clones and omits some. This sample yields 300,000 to 450,000 clones, of which around 87% are seen a single time; 0.95% to 1.1% belongs to the top ten. Individuals aged 18 to 89 years were recruited from 20 to 25 US areas. Donors in Cohort 3 who had recovered were those with two negative PCRs, healthcare professional clearance, or resolution of their symptoms.

The chain links TRBV2 to TRBJ1-3; TRBD1 agrees at 7 bases. The specimen was PBMCs or T cells enriched from blood (not recorded which). This receptor was obtained from a man aged 18 to 29 who had recovered from COVID-19. CDR3 protein: CASSATGSGNTIYF. In nucleotides, the CDR3 is TGTGCCAGCAGCGCGACAGGGTCCGGAAACACCATATATTTT.